This TCR beta chain comes out of a study of OX40 agonist ivuxolimab in advanced cancers. The data were produced by immunoSEQ multiplex PCR, yet TCRdb's version contains in-frame clones alone and is incomplete. This repertoire shows more than 50,000 clones, approximately 86% found once; its top ten account for roughly 13%. Concerning this clone itself: The antigen is unknown.

CDR3 size: 13 residues. Trimming removed 1 base at V and 4 bases at J, with 8 bases between. The germline V gene encodes CDR1 SGHDT and CDR2 YYEEEE. The study's findings and limits: The study found among the lowest clonal expansion in partial responders at 0.1-3.0 mg/kg. Normalized expansion of T-cell clones was also low for some nonresponders.

The V and J genes are TRBV5-6 and TRBJ1-1; D uncertain. Sequences were derived from CD4+ or CD8+ T cells sorted from blood, sampled in a trial of the OX40 agonist ivuxolimab. The sequence derives from an adult with an advanced solid tumor such as melanoma, head and neck, liver or kidney cancer. CDR3 DNA sequence: TGTGCCAGCAGCTTGTGGGGTACCACTGAAGCTTTCTTT. It codes for CASSLWGTTEAFF.